The present TCR beta chain was sequenced within a study of technical replicates of blood from several donors. The method was immunoSEQ multiplex PCR; TCRdb's version includes in-frame clones alone and lacks a portion of them. The sample holds around 80,000 clones, 91% seen once. Germline V lookup: CDR1 SGHNT, CDR2 YYREEE (reference sequence). CDR3 size: 13 residues. The ends lost 0 bases at V and 3 bases at J; junction bases unmatched: 0. Input material: T cells isolated from PBMCs. This clonotype was obtained from a human donor in good health. This rearrangement joins TRBV5-4 to TRBJ2-7; TRBD1 aligns across 7 bases. CDR3 loop: CASSLDRGYEQYF. CDR3 in DNA: TGTGCCAGCAGCTTGGACAGGGGCTACGAGCAGTACTTC.